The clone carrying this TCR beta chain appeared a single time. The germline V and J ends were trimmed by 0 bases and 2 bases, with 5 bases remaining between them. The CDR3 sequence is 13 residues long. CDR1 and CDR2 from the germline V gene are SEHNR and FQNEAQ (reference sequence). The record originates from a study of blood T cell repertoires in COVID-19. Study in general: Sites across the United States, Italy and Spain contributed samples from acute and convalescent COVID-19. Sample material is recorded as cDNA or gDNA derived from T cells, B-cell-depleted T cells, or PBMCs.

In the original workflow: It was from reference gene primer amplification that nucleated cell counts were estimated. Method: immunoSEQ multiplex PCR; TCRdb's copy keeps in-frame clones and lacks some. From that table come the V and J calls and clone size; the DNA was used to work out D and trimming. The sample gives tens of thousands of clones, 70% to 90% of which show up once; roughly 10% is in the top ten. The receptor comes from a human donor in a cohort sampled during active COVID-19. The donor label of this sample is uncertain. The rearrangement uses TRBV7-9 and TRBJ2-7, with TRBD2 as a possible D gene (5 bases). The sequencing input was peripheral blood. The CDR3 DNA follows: TGTGCCAGCAGCTTAGCCGGGACCTACGAGCAGTACTTC. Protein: CASSLAGTYEQYF.